This T cell receptor beta chain was sequenced during a study of identical twins. Overall study findings and caveats: Not following the same donors, the study drew its conclusions from cross-sectional statistical analysis. Monozygotic twin pairs showed more out-of-frame TCR alpha sharing than models estimated. With beta out-of-frame sequences, excess sharing by twins was weaker.

Concerning this clonotype: Its specificity is unknown.

The CDR3 covers 16 residues. Germline CDR1 reads LNHDA; CDR2 reads SQIVND (reference sequence). V lost 2 bases to trimming and J lost 3 bases; unmatched junction nucleotides: 10. Template switching supplied a universal primer site; unique molecular identifiers were carried on the cDNA. TCRdb ran MiXCR on the 5' RACE reads and lists one entry per CDR3 protein. Of about 340,000 distinct CDR3 sequences in the sample, more than 9% are singletons; the top ten hold about 7%. These data also formed part of another study, on yellow fever vaccine responses in identical twins.

V gene TRBV19 combines with J gene TRBJ2-7; TRBD1 matches at 7 bases. Sample: CD8+ T cells sorted from blood. This clonotype originated in a woman in her late teens or twenties in good health. For the CDR3, the DNA is TGTGCCAGTAGTATATCCGCCGGGACAGCGTACTACGAGCAGTACTTC. Protein product: CASSISAGTAYYEQYF.